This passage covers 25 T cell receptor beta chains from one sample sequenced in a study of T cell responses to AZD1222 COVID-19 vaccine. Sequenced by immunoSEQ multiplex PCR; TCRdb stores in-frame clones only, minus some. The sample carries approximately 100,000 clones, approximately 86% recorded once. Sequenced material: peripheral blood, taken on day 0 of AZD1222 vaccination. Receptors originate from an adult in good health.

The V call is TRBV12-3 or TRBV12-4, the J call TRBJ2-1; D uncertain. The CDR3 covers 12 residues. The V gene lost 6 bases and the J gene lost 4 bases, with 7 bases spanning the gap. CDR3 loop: CASRLGYNEQFF. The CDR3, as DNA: TGTGCCAGCAGATTGGGGTACAATGAGCAGTTCTTC.

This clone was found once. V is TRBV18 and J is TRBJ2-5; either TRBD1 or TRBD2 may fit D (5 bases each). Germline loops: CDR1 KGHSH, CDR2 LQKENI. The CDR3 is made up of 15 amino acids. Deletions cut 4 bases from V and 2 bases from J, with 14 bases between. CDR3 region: CASSQITGTQETQYF. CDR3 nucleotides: TGTGCCAGCTCACAAATCACGGGGACGCAAGAGACCCAGTACTTC.

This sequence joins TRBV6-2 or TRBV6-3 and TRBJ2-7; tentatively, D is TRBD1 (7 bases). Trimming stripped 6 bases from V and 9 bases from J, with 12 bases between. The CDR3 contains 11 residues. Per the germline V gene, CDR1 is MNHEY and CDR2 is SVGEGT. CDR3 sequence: CASSPGGRQYF. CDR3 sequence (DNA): TGTGCCAGCAGCCCAGGGGGGCGGCAGTACTTC.

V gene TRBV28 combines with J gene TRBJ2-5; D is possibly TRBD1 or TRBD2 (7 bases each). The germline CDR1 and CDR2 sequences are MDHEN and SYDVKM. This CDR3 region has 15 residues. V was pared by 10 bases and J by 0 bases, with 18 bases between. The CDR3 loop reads CATNSGGGYQETQYF. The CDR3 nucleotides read TGTGCCACGAACTCAGGGGGAGGGTACCAAGAGACCCAGTACTTC.

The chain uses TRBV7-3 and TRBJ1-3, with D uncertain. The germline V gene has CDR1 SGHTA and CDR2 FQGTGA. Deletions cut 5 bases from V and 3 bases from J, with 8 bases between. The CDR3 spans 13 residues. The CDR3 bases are TGTGCCAGCAGCGCCGGGCGTGGAAACACCATATATTTT. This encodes CASSAGRGNTIYF.

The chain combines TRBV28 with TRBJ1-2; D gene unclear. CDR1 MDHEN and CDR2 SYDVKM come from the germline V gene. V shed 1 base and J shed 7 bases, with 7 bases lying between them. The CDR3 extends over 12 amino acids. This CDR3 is CASSLYSSGYTF. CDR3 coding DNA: TGTGCCAGCAGTTTATACTCGTCTGGCTACACCTTC.

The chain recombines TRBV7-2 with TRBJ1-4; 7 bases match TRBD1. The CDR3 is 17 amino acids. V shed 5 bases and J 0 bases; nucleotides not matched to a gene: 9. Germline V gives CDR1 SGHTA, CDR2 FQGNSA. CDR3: CASSGSGQRATNEKLFF. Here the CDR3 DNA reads TGTGCCAGCAGCGGCTCGGGACAGCGTGCAACTAATGAAAAACTGTTTTTT.

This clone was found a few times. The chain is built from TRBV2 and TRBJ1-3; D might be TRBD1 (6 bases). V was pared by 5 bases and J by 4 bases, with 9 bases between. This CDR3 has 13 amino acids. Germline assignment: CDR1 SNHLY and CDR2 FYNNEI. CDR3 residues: CASSPGAGNTIYF. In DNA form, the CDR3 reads TGTGCCAGCAGTCCAGGGGCCGGAAACACCATATATTTT.

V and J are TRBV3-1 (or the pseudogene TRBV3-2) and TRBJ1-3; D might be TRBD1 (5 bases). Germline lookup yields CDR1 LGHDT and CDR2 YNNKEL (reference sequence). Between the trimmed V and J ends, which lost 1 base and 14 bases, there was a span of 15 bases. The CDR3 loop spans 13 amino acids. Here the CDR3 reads CASSQVEEGILYF. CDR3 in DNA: TGTGCCAGCAGCCAAGTTGAGGAGGGGATCTTATATTTT.

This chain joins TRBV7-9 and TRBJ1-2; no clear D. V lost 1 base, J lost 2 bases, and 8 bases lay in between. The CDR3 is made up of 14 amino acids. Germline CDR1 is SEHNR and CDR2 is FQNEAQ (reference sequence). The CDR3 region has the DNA TGTGCCAGCAGCTTAGATGGCGGCAACTATGGCTACACCTTC. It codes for CASSLDGGNYGYTF.

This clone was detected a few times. CDR3 amino acids: CASSFSPGGNSYNEQFF. CDR3 bases: TGTGCCAGCAGCTTCAGCCCCGGGGGGAACTCCTACAATGAGCAGTTCTTC. The chain is built from TRBV5-6 and TRBJ2-1; 7 nucleotides line up with TRBD2. The CDR3 contains 17 residues. The germline CDR1 and CDR2 sequences are SGHDT and YYEEEE. V lost 2 bases, J lost 0 bases, and 8 bases stayed unmatched. Complete variable domain (other parts from reference TRBV5-6 and TRBJ2-1): DAGVTQSPTHLIKTRGQQVTLRCSPKSGHDTVSWYQQALGQGPQFIFQYYEEEERQRGNFPDRFSGHQFPNYSSELNVNALLLGDSALYLCASSFSPGGNSYNEQFFGPGTRLTVL.

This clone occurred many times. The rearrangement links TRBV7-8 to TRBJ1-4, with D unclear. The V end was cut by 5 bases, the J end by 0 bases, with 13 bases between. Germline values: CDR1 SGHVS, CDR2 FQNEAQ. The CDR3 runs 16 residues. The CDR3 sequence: CASSVLPGSTNEKLFF. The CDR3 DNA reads TGTGCCAGCAGCGTACTCCCAGGCTCAACTAATGAAAAACTGTTTTTT.

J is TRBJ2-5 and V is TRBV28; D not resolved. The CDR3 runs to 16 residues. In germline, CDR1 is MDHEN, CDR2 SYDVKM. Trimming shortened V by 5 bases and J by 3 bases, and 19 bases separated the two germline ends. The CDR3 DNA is TGTGCCAGCAGTCACCCCCCCAGTGAGTTCGAAGAGACCCAGTACTTC. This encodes CASSHPPSEFEETQYF.

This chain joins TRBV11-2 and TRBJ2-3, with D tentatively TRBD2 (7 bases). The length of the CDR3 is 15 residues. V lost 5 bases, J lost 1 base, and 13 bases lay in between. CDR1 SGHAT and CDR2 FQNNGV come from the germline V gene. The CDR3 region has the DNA TGTGCCAGCAGCACAGAAGGGGGGGGCACAGATACGCAGTATTTT. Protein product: CASSTEGGGTDTQYF.

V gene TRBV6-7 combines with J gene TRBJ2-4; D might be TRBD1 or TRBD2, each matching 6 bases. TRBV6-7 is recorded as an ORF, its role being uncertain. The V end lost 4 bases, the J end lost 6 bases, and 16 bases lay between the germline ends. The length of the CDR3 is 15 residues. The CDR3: CASSCQRGQGNIQYF. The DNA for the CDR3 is TGTGCCAGCAGTTGCCAACGGGGGCAGGGAAACATTCAGTACTTC.

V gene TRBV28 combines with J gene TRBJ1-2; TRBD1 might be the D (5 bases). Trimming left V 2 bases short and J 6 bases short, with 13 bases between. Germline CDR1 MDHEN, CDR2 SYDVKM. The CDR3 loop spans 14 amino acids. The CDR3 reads CASSLLWGADGYTF. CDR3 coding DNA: TGTGCCAGCAGTTTACTATGGGGCGCCGATGGCTACACCTTC.

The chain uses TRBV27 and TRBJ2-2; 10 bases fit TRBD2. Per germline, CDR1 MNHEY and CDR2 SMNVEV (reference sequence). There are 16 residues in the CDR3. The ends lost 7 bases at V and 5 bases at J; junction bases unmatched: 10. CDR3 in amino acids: CASKSGLAGETGELFF. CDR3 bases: TGTGCCAGCAAATCTGGCCTAGCGGGAGAAACCGGGGAGCTGTTTTTT.

CDR3 protein: CASSLAQGAATGELFF. The CDR3 DNA reads TGTGCCAGCAGCTTGGCACAGGGTGCTGCCACCGGGGAGCTGTTTTTT. The rearrangement joins TRBV5-4 to TRBJ2-2; D is possibly TRBD1 (6 bases). Germline V gene lookup returns CDR1 SGHNT and CDR2 YYREEE (reference sequence). V gave up 0 bases and J gave up 4 bases, with 13 bases separating them. The CDR3 is 16 amino acids.

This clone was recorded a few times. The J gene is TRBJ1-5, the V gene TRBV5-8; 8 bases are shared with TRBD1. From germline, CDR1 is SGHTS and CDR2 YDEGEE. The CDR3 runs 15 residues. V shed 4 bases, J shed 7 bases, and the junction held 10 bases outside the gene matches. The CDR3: CASSRGQAMGQPQHF. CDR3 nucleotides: TGTGCCAGCAGCCGGGGACAGGCAATGGGACAGCCCCAGCATTTT.

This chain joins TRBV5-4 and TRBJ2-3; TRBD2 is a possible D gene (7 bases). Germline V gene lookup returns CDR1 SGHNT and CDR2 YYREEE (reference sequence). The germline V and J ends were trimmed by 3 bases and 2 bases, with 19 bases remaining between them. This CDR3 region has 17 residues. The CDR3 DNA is TGTGCCAGCAGCTCGGCTCTGGGGGGGCGTACCACAGATACGCAGTATTTT. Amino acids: CASSSALGGRTTDTQYF.

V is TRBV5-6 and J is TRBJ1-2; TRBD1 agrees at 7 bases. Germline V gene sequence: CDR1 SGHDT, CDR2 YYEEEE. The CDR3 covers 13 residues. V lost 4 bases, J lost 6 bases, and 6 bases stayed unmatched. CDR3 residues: CASSADRVDGYTF. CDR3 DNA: TGTGCCAGCAGCGCAGACAGGGTGGATGGCTACACCTTC.

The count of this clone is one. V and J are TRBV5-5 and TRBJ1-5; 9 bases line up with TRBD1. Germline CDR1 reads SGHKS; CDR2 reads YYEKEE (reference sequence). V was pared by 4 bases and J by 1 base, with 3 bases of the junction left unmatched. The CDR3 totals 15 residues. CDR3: CASSPQGASNQPQHF. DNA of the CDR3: TGTGCCAGCAGCCCACAGGGGGCGAGCAATCAGCCCCAGCATTTT.

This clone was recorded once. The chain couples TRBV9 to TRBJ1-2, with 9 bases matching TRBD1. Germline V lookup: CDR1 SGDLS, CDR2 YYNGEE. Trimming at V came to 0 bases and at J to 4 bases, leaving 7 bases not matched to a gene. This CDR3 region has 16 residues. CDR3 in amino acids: CASSVAAGQGSYGYTF. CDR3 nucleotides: TGTGCCAGCAGCGTAGCTGCGGGACAGGGAAGCTATGGCTACACCTTC.

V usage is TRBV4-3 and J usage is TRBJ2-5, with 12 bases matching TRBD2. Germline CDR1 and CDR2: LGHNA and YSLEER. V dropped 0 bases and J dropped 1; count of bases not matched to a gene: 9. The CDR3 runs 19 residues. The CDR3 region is CASSQDYPELAGGQETQYF. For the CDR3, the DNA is TGCGCCAGCAGCCAAGATTATCCAGAACTAGCGGGGGGCCAAGAGACCCAGTACTTC.

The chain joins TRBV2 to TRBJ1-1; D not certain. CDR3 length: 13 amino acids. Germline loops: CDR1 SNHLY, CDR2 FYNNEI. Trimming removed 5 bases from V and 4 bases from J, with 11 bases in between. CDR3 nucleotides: TGTGCCAGCAGTCCGGCCCCGTTCACTGAAGCTTTCTTT. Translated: CASSPAPFTEAFF. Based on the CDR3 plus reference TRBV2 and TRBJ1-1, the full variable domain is EPEVTQTPSHQVTQMGQEVILRCVPISNHLYFYWYRQILGQKVEFLVSFYNNEISEKSEIFDDQFSVERPDGSNFTLKIRSTKLEDSAMYFCASSPAPFTEAFFGQGTRLTVV.